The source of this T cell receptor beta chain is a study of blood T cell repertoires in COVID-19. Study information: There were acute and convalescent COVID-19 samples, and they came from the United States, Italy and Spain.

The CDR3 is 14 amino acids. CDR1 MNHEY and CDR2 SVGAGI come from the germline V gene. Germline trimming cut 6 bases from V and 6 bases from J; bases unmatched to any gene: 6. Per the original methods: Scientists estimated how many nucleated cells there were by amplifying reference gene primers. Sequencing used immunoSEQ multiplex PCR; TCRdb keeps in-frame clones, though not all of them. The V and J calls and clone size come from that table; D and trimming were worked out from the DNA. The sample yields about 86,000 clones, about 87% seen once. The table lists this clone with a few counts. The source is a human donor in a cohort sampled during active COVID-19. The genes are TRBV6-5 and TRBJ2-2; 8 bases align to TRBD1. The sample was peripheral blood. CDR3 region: CASSRTGYAGELFF. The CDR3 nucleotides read TGTGCCAGCAGCAGGACAGGGTATGCCGGGGAGCTGTTTTTT.